This T cell receptor (beta chain) was sequenced for a study of T cell repertoires in cytomegalovirus infection. Study-level background: As its CMV epitopes, the study selected recently identified HLA-C-restricted and well-studied HLA-B-restricted targets. Carrying CMV and the relevant HLA type showed in public TCR beta signatures.

Via MiXCR, TCRdb re-called the reads, giving one row per CDR3 protein. The sample has fewer than 1,000,000 distinct CDR3 sequences; 30% to 40% are singletons. Of note for this clonotype: The antigen remains undetermined.

Germline V gene lookup returns CDR1 MNHEY and CDR2 SMNVEV (reference sequence). This CDR3 region has 13 residues. V dropped 3 bases and J dropped 7 bases, with 13 bases sitting between them. The source is a human donor in good health (CMV status not recorded). Some clones in this sample may be carry-over from other donors' samples. This sequence joins TRBV27 and TRBJ2-7; the D gene is possibly TRBD2 (7 bases). The source was cultured CD8+ T cells from PBMCs, collected from culture after CMV antigen stimulation. CDR3 coding DNA: TGTGCCAGCAGTTTCCGGGGGGCTGGGGAGCAGTACTTC. Protein: CASSFRGAGEQYF.